The clone carrying this TCR beta chain was observed at least ten times. Its antigen is as yet unknown. The data derive from a study of T cells in Graves' hyperthyroidism and ophthalmopathy. Across the study: Peripheral blood draws took place at initial diagnosis, ahead of any treatment.

There were TCR beta CDR3 regions amplified from RNA transcripts. HTBI primers drove first-round RT-PCR of the TCR CDR3. A single record per CDR3 protein comes from TCRdb applying MiXCR to the multiplex PCR reads. The sample yields 640,000 or so distinct CDR3 sequences, under 15% seen once. The study, taken as a whole, reports: Separation of ophthalmopathy from stable hyperthyroidism was achieved by a 13 V-J model. Model-based prediction identified ophthalmopathy a median roughly six months prior to its onset.

Together with thyroid ultrasound, orbital computed tomography, serum thyroxine and TRAb, clinical symptoms were used for diagnoses. V was shortened by 6 bases and J by 4 bases, with 9 bases between the two germline ends. The CDR3 has 12 amino acids. The chain links TRBV12-3 or TRBV12-4 to TRBJ1-2; no reliable D call. The TCR sequence derives from a woman aged 40 to 55 with Graves' ophthalmopathy. The specimen sequenced was blood. CDR3: CASRRVGYGYTF. The CDR3 coding sequence is TGTGCCAGCAGACGGGTCGGCTATGGCTACACCTTC.